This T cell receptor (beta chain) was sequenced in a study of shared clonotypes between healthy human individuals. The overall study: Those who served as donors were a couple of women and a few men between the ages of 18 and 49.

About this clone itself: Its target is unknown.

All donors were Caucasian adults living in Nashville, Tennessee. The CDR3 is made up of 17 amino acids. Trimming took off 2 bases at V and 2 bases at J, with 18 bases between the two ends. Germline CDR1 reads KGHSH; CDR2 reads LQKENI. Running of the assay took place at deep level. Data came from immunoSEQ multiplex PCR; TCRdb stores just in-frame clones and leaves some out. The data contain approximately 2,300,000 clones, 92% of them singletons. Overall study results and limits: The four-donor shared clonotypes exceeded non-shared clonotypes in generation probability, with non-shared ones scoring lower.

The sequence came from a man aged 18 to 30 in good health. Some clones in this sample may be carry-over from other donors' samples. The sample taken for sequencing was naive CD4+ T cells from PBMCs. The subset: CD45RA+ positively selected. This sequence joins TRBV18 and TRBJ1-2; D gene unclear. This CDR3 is CASSPTADVGGNYGYTF. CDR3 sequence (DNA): TGTGCCAGCTCACCAACGGCGGATGTAGGAGGGAACTATGGCTACACCTTC. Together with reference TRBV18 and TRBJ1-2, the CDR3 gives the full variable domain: NAGVMQNPRHLVRRRGQEARLRCSPMKGHSHVYWYRQLPEEGLKFMVYLQKENIIDESGMPKERFSAEFPKEGPSILRIQQVVRGDSAAYFCASSPTADVGGNYGYTFGSGTRLTVV.